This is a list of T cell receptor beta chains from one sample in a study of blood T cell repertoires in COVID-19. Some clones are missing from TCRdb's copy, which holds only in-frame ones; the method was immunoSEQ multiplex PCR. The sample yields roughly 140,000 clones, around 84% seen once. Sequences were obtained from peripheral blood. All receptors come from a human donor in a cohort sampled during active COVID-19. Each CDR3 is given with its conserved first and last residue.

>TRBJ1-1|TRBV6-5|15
CASSPMGQLNTEAFF
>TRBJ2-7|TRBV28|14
CASSLPGSSLEQYF
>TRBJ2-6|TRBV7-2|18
CASSPGQAILSGANVLTF
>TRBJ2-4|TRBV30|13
CACSQGLENIQYF
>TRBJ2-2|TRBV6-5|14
CASSYRQAGGELFF
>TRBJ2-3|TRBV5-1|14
CASSSSGSTDTQYF
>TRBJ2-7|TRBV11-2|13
CASSLDGPGEQYF
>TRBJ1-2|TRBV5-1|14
CASSLVGTGVGYTF
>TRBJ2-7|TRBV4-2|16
CASSQEAGSSSYEQYF
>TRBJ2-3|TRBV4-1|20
CASSRTGTSGSLGSIDTQYF
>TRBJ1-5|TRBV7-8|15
CASKSGRATNQPQHF
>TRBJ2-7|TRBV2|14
CASRDGRGLVEQYF
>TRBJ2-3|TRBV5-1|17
CASSPGLAGGHGDTQYF
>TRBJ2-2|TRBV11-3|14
CASSRLAGTGELFF
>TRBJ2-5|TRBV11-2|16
CASSLTGTGGSETQYF
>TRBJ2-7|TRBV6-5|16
CASSYSGRGVFNEQYF
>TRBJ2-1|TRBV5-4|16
CASSTLSGSLYNEQFF
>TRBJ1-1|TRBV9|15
CASSVFGTGDTEAFF
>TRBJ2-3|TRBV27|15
CASSLAGDGTDTQYF
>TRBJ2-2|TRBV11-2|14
CASREVVDTGELFF
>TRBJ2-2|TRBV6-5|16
CASSYLGSFDTGELFF
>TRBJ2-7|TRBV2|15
CASSAQTSGRAVQYF
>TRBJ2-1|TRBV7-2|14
CASSPLGSYNEQFF
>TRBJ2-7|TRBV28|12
CASTSNRYEQYF
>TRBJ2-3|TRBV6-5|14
CASRPGGPTDTQYF
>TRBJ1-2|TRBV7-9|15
CASSHDRGVGYGYTF
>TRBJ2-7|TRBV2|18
CASSLTTSGRTAAGEQYF
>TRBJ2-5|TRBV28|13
CASSTGNQETQYF
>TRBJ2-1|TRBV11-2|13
CASTPSSYNEQFF
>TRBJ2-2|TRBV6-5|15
CASSGLAGETGELFF
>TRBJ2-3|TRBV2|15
CASRDQGAAADTQYF
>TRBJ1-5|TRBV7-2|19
CASSLFYRDRGFGNQPQHF
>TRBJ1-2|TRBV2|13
CASSGQAVDGYTF
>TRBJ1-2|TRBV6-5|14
CASSYSGQGDGYTF
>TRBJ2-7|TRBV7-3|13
CASSLWPGYEQYF
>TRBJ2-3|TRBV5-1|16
CASSSSGQGLTDTQYF